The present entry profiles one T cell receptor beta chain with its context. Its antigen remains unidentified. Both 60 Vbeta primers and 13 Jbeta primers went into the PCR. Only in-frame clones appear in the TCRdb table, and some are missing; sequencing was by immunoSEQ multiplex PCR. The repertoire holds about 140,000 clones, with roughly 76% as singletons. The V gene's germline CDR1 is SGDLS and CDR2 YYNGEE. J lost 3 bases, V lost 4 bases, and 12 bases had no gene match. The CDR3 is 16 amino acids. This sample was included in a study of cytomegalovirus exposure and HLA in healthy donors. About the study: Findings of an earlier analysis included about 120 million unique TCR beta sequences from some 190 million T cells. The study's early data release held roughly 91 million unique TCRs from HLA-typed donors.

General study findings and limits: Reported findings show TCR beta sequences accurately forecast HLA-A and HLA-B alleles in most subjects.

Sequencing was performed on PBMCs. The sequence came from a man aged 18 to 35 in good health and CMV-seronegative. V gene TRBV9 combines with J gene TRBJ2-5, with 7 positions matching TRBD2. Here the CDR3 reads CASSPVPPGRKETQYF. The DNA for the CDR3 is TGTGCCAGCAGCCCTGTTCCCCCCGGGAGGAAAGAGACCCAGTACTTC.